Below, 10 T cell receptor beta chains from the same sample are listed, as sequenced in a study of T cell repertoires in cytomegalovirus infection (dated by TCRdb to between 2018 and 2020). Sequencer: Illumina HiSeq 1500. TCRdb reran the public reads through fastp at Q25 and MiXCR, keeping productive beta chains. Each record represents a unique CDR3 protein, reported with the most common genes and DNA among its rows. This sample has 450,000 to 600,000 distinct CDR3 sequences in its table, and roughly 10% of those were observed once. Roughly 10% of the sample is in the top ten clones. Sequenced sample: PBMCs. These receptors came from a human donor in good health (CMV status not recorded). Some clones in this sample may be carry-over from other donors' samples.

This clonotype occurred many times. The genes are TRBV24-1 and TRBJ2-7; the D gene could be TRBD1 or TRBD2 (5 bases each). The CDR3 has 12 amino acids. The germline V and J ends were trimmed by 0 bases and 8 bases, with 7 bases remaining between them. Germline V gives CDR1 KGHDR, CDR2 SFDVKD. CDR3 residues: CATSDLRDQQYF. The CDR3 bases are TGTGCCACCAGTGATTTGCGGGACCAGCAGTACTTC.

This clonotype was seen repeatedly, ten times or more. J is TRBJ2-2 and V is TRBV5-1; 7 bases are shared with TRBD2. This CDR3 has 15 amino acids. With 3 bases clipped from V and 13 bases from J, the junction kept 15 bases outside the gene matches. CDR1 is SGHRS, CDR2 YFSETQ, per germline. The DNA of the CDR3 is TGCGCCAGCAGCTCCAGGCCCAGCGGGAAATTATGGCTGTTTTTT. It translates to CASSSRPSGKLWLFF.

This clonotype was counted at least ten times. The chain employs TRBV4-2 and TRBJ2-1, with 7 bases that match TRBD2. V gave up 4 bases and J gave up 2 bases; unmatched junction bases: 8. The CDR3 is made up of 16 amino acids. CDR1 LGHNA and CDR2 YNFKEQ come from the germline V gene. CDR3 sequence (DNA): TGTGCCAGCAGCCGAGGAAATAGCGGGCCCTACAATGAGCAGTTCTTC. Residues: CASSRGNSGPYNEQFF.

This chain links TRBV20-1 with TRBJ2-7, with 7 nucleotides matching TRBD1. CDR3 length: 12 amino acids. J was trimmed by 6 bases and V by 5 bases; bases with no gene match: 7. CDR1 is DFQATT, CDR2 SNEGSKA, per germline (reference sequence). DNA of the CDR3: TGCAGTGCTTCCATAGCAGGGGGCGAGCAGTACTTC. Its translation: CSASIAGGEQYF.

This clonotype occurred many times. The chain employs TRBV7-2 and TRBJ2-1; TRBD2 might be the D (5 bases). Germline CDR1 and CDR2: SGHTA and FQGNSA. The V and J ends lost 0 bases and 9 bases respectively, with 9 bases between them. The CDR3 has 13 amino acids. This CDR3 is CASSLAKGSEQFF. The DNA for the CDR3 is TGTGCCAGCAGCTTAGCGAAAGGGAGTGAGCAGTTCTTC.

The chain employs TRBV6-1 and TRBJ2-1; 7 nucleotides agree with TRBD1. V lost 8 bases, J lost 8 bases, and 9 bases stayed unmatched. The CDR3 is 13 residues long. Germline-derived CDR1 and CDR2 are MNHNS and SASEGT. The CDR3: CASYRFQGDEQFF. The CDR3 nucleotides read TGTGCCAGCTATCGCTTCCAGGGGGATGAGCAGTTCTTC.

CDR3 protein: CASSQGAGKGQPQHF. CDR3 nucleotide sequence: TGTGCCAGCAGCCAAGGGGCCGGGAAGGGTCAGCCCCAGCATTTT. The rearrangement links TRBV4-2 to TRBJ1-5; D call uncertain. The germline V gene encodes CDR1 LGHNA and CDR2 YNFKEQ. This CDR3 comprises 15 residues. V was clipped by 1 base and J by 6 bases, with 13 bases between them.

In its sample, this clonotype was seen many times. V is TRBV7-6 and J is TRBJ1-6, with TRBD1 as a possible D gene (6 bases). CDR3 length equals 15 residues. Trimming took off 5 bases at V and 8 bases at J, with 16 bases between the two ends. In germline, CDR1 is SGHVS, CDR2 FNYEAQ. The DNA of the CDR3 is TGTGCCAGCAGCCCCTCGGGGGCTGGATATTCACCCCTCCACTTT. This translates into CASSPSGAGYSPLHF.

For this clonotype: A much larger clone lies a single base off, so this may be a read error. The CDR3 loop is CATELGQKNSPLHF. The CDR3 nucleotides are TGTGCCACCGAACTGGGACAGAAAAATTCACCCCTCCACTTT. The gene calls are TRBV6-1 and TRBJ1-6, with 7 bases lining up with TRBD1. The CDR3 contains 14 residues. V lost 10 bases to trimming and J lost 7 bases; unmatched junction nucleotides: 10. Germline V gene sequence: CDR1 MNHNS, CDR2 SASEGT.

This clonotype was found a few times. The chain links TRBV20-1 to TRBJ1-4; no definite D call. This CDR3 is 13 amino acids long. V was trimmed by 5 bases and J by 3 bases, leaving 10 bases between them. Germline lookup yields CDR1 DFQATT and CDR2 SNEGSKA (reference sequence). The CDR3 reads CSADGEANEKLFF. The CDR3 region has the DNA TGCAGTGCTGACGGGGAGGCTAATGAAAAACTGTTTTTT.